These 5 T cell receptor beta chains were all obtained from the same sample, sequenced in a study of cytomegalovirus exposure and HLA in healthy donors. Data came from immunoSEQ multiplex PCR; TCRdb stores just in-frame clones and leaves some out. The sample has 150,000 to 200,000 clones, approximately 86% seen once. Input material: PBMCs. These receptors were collected from a man aged 25 to 40 in good health and CMV-seropositive.

The V call is TRBV15, the J call TRBJ1-1, with 8 bases matching TRBD1. Germline V CDR1 and CDR2: LNHNV, YYDKDF (reference sequence). J lost 1 base, V lost 4 bases, and 2 bases had no gene match. The CDR3 totals 14 residues. CDR3 residues: CATSKGTGNTEAFF. In DNA form, the CDR3 reads TGTGCCACCAGCAAAGGGACAGGGAACACTGAAGCTTTCTTT.

The chain combines TRBV6-4 with TRBJ2-2; no clear D gene. The CDR3 has 14 residues. Germline CDR1 reads MRHNA; CDR2 reads SNTAGT. V lost 3 bases and J 5 bases, leaving 10 bases between the germline ends. CDR3 sequence: CASSELGETGELFF. CDR3 sequence (DNA): TGTGCCAGCAGTGAGCTGGGCGAGACCGGGGAGCTGTTTTTT.

This clone was found once. The rearrangement uses TRBV7-9 and TRBJ2-3; D may be TRBD2 (5 bases). The CDR3 spans 19 residues. V was trimmed by 1 base and J by 1 base, leaving 21 bases between them. CDR1 and CDR2 (germline): SEHNR, FQNEAQ (reference sequence). CDR3 residues: CASSLVLGGRLYGTDTQYF. The CDR3 DNA reads as TGTGCCAGCAGCTTAGTGTTGGGCGGGCGACTCTACGGCACAGATACGCAGTATTTT. Together with reference TRBV7-9 and TRBJ2-3, the CDR3 gives the full variable domain: DTGVSQNPRHKITKRGQNVTFRCDPISEHNRLYWYRQTLGQGPEFLTYFQNEAQLEKSRLLSDRFSAERPKGSFSTLEIQRTEQGDSAMYLCASSLVLGGRLYGTDTQYFGPGTRLTVL.

The V and J genes are TRBV19 and TRBJ1-1; D remains ambiguous. The CDR3 consists of 12 residues. The germline CDR1 and CDR2 sequences are LNHDA and SQIVND (reference sequence). Trimming stripped 3 bases from V and 3 bases from J, with 5 bases between. DNA of the CDR3: TGTGCCAGTAGTATGAGGGACACTGAAGCTTTCTTT. This sequence encodes CASSMRDTEAFF.

The J gene is TRBJ2-5, the V gene TRBV7-9; a possible D gene is TRBD2 (5 bases). CDR1 is SEHNR, CDR2 FQNEAQ, per germline (reference sequence). This CDR3 spans 13 amino acids. V shed 5 bases and J shed 3 bases, with 10 bases lying between them. DNA of the CDR3: TGTGCCAGCAGCCCGACGGGAAAAGAGACCCAGTACTTC. Protein: CASSPTGKETQYF.